The clone carrying this T cell receptor beta chain was seen a handful of times. As yet, its antigen is unknown. TCRdb's table, derived via immunoSEQ multiplex PCR, lists solely in-frame clones and lacks some. The profile shows about 130,000 clones, 80% to 90% of them singletons. The source of the sample is a study of cytotoxic CD8 clonotypes in ibrutinib-treated CLL. Study-level information: A mean of about 240,000 productive templates and over 75,000 productive rearrangements was obtained per sample. Findings of the study overall: Clonality rose at ibrutinib response, held steady in sustained remission, and fell toward baseline at progression.

The CDR3 spans 14 residues. V lost 3 bases to trimming and J lost 7 bases; unmatched junction nucleotides: 6. Germline V gene data show CDR1 as GTSNPN and CDR2 as SVGIG (reference sequence). This chain links TRBV30 with TRBJ1-5; 10 bases match TRBD1. The starting material was PBMCs, obtained after 24 months of ibrutinib treatment. The receptor was isolated from a human donor with chronic lymphocytic leukemia. CDR3 sequence (DNA): TGTGCCTGGAGCGGGACAGGGGATGGGCAGCCCCAGCATTTT. As protein: CAWSGTGDGQPQHF.